Listed here are 24 T cell receptor beta chains from one sample, sequenced in a study of blood T cell repertoires in COVID-19. Generated by immunoSEQ multiplex PCR, the TCRdb table keeps only in-frame clones and is missing some. The sample holds over 200,000 clones; approximately 83% are singletons and the top ten take 2.5% to 3.5%. The sequencing sample was made of peripheral blood. The receptors come from a woman aged 25 to 39 who had recovered from COVID-19.

The chain couples TRBV19 to TRBJ2-6; D unclear. Germline V lookup: CDR1 LNHDA, CDR2 SQIVND (reference sequence). CDR3 length: 17 residues. With 3 bases removed from V and 3 bases from J, the gap between germline ends came to 15 bases. This CDR3 reads CASSMVHRSVGANVLTF. DNA for the CDR3: TGTGCCAGTAGTATGGTACACCGTTCTGTTGGGGCCAACGTCCTGACTTTC.

The chain recombines TRBV6-5 with TRBJ2-2, with D tentatively TRBD2 (7 bases). The CDR3 spans 13 residues. The germline V gene encodes CDR1 MNHEY and CDR2 SVGAGI. With 8 bases removed from V and 3 bases from J, the gap between germline ends came to 10 bases. The CDR3 region is CASGGADTGELFF. The CDR3 DNA reads as TGTGCCAGCGGGGGGGCCGACACCGGGGAGCTGTTTTTT.

The J gene is TRBJ2-1, the V gene TRBV9; D perhaps matches TRBD1 (5 bases). CDR3 size: 15 residues. V gave up 0 bases and J gave up 4 bases, with 11 bases separating them. The V gene's germline CDR1 is SGDLS and CDR2 YYNGEE. In nucleotides, the CDR3 is TGTGCCAGCAGCGTAGGTAGCCAGGGATACAATGAGCAGTTCTTC. Its protein product is CASSVGSQGYNEQFF.

The CDR3 DNA reads as TGCGCCAGCAGCAGCAGGGAGGGAGAGACCCAGTACTTC. Translation gives CASSSREGETQYF. J is TRBJ2-5 and V is TRBV5-1; 7 nucleotides line up with TRBD2. V lost 4 bases, J lost 4 bases, and 4 bases stayed unmatched. Germline V gene lookup returns CDR1 SGHRS and CDR2 YFSETQ. CDR3 length: 13 amino acids.

The chain recombines TRBV9 with TRBJ1-1, with D tentatively TRBD1 (6 bases). The CDR3 is 15 amino acids. Trimming shortened V by 1 base and J by 1 base, and 11 bases separated the two germline ends. CDR1 and CDR2 from the germline V gene are SGDLS and YYNGEE. The CDR3 DNA follows: TGTGCCAGCAGCGTAACACAGGGCCCGAACACTGAAGCTTTCTTT. It translates to CASSVTQGPNTEAFF. The full variable domain, its missing parts supplied by reference TRBV9 and TRBJ1-1, is DSGVTQTPKHLITATGQRVTLRCSPRSGDLSVYWYQQSLDQGLQFLIQYYNGEERAKGNILERFSAQQFPDLHSELNLSSLELGDSALYFCASSVTQGPNTEAFFGQGTRLTVV.

The chain has TRBV30 and TRBJ1-4; possibly TRBD1 for D (6 bases). CDR3 length: 11 amino acids. V dropped 8 bases and J dropped 4 bases, with 8 bases sitting between them. CDR1 GTSNPN and CDR2 SVGIG come from the germline V gene (reference sequence). The DNA of the CDR3 is TGTGCCAACAGGGATAATGAAAAACTGTTTTTT. Protein: CANRDNEKLFF.

This clone was observed a single time. The J gene is TRBJ2-1, the V gene TRBV6-5; tentative D call: TRBD1 (5 bases). V dropped 6 bases and J dropped 9 bases, with 9 bases sitting between them. The CDR3 is 11 amino acids. Germline V gene lookup returns CDR1 MNHEY and CDR2 SVGAGI. CDR3 nucleotides: TGTGCCAGCAGACGCCAGGGTGAGCAGTTCTTC. It translates to CASRRQGEQFF.

This clone has only a few counts. The chain uses TRBV19 and TRBJ2-7; 11 positions match TRBD1. Germline V lookup: CDR1 LNHDA, CDR2 SQIVND (reference sequence). The CDR3 runs 15 residues. Unmatched junction bases numbered 9, after V lost 6 bases and J lost 5 bases. CDR3 bases: TGTGCCAGTAGCCCGGCGGGACAGGGGGAACACGAGCAGTACTTC. It codes for CASSPAGQGEHEQYF.

The chain has TRBV18 and TRBJ2-3; D is unclear. Per the germline V gene, CDR1 is KGHSH and CDR2 is LQKENI. The V end lost 3 bases, the J end lost 6 bases, and 16 bases lay between the germline ends. There are 15 residues in the CDR3. CDR3 DNA: TGTGCCAGCTCACCCGGAATTCATGAGGTTGATACGCAGTATTTT. This codes for CASSPGIHEVDTQYF.

The rearrangement links TRBV10-3 to TRBJ2-5, with 9 bases fitting TRBD1. With V trimmed by 8 bases and J by 6 bases, 10 bases remained unmatched. Germline V gene lookup returns CDR1 ENHRY and CDR2 SYGVKD. This CDR3 comprises 14 residues. The CDR3 loop reads CAICPGTGFQTQYF. Here the CDR3 DNA reads TGTGCCATCTGTCCCGGGACAGGGTTTCAGACCCAGTACTTC.

This clone was seen only once. This sequence joins TRBV4-2 and TRBJ1-5, with D unclear. CDR3 length equals 13 residues. CDR1 is LGHNA and CDR2 is YNFKEQ in the germline V gene. Trimming removed 0 bases at V and 4 bases at J, with 4 bases between. The CDR3 sequence is CASSQDRNQPQHF. The CDR3 DNA follows: TGTGCCAGCAGCCAAGATCGTAATCAGCCCCAGCATTTT.

V and J are TRBV4-1 and TRBJ2-1; D not certain. Trimming removed 0 bases from V and 3 bases from J, with 12 bases in between. CDR1 and CDR2 from the germline V gene are MGHRA and YSYEKL. The CDR3 totals 16 residues. The CDR3 region has the DNA TGCGCCAGCAGCCAAGAACCACACGCCGTCTACAATGAGCAGTTCTTC. This encodes CASSQEPHAVYNEQFF.

This chain uses TRBV29-1 with TRBJ1-2, with D perhaps matching TRBD1 (6 bases). Between the trimmed V and J ends, which lost 6 bases and 8 bases, there was a span of 19 bases. Germline CDR1 SQVTM, CDR2 ANQGSEA. The CDR3 covers 13 residues. CDR3 amino acids: CSVAPGGGLGYTF. The CDR3 bases are TGCAGCGTCGCCCCGGGAGGGGGGTTGGGCTACACCTTC.

This clone occurred once. CDR3 in amino acids: CASSLSRDRVRYEQYF. CDR3 in DNA: TGTGCCAGCAGTTTATCCCGGGACAGGGTTCGGTACGAGCAGTACTTC. The rearrangement joins TRBV27 to TRBJ2-7; 9 bases agree with TRBD1. CDR1 and CDR2 (germline): MNHEY, SMNVEV (reference sequence). V lost 0 bases to trimming and J lost 4 bases; unmatched junction nucleotides: 7. The CDR3 sequence is 16 residues long.

The chain is built from TRBV3-1 (or the pseudogene TRBV3-2) and TRBJ1-6; 7 bases match TRBD1. This CDR3 has 16 amino acids. J gave up 7 bases and V 4 bases, and 10 bases lay outside the gene matches. The germline V gene encodes CDR1 LGHDT and CDR2 YNNKEL (reference sequence). CDR3 nucleotides: TGTGCCAGCAGCCCCCGGACAGGCAAATTAAATTCACCCCTCCACTTT. It is translated as CASSPRTGKLNSPLHF.

This clone was seen just once. The V and J genes are TRBV5-4 and TRBJ1-2; D ambiguous. CDR3 length equals 13 residues. The germline V and J ends were trimmed by 4 bases and 0 bases, with 7 bases remaining between them. The germline V gene has CDR1 SGHNT and CDR2 YYREEE (reference sequence). CDR3 coding DNA: TGTGCCAGCAGCCCCGGGTCTAACTATGGCTACACCTTC. It specifies CASSPGSNYGYTF.

The rearrangement uses TRBV10-3 and TRBJ1-4; TRBD1 aligns across 9 bases. Trimming cost V 8 bases and J 4 bases; bases outside gene matches: 5. CDR3 size: 14 residues. Germline CDR1 ENHRY, CDR2 SYGVKD. The CDR3 nucleotides read TGTGCCATCTCGCTGGGACAGGGTAATGAAAAACTGTTTTTT. Encoded protein: CAISLGQGNEKLFF.

The chain uses TRBV5-1 and TRBJ2-6; D gene ambiguous. Trimming took off 0 bases at V and 4 bases at J, with 8 bases between the two ends. The CDR3 sequence is 15 residues long. Germline V lookup: CDR1 SGHRS, CDR2 YFSETQ. CDR3 residues: CASSLGSMGANVLTF. The DNA for the CDR3 is TGCGCCAGCAGCTTGGGCAGTATGGGGGCCAACGTCCTGACTTTC.

A word on this clone: This sample also contains other DNA sequences that code for the same CDR3. The chain employs TRBV5-1 and TRBJ2-3, with a weak D call TRBD1 (5 bases). Trimming stripped 0 bases from V and 2 bases from J, with 10 bases between. Germline-derived CDR1 and CDR2 are SGHRS and YFSETQ. The CDR3 totals 15 residues. The CDR3 DNA is TGCGCCAGCAGCTTGGAACAGGTCCTCACAGATACGCAGTATTTT. This translates into CASSLEQVLTDTQYF. Combining the CDR3 with reference TRBV5-1 and TRBJ2-3 gives the whole variable domain KAGVTQTPRYLIKTRGQQVTLSCSPISGHRSVSWYQQTPGQGLQFLFEYFSETQRNKGNFPGRFSGRQFSNSRSEMNVSTLELGDSALYLCASSLEQVLTDTQYFGPGTRLTVL.

The V call is TRBV2, the J call TRBJ2-5; 9 bases align to TRBD1. The CDR3 covers 13 residues. V lost 5 bases to trimming and J lost 4 bases; unmatched junction nucleotides: 2. The germline V gene encodes CDR1 SNHLY and CDR2 FYNNEI. The chain's CDR3 is CASSPTGGETQYF. For the CDR3, the DNA is TGTGCCAGCAGTCCGACAGGGGGAGAGACCCAGTACTTC.

This clone was detected only a few times. V usage is TRBV4-2 and J usage is TRBJ2-5; TRBD2 aligns across 9 bases. The V and J ends lost 0 bases and 4 bases, in that order; junction bases with no gene match: 9. Germline lookup yields CDR1 LGHNA and CDR2 YNFKEQ. The CDR3 has 17 amino acids. The CDR3 nucleotides are TGTGCCAGCAGCCAAGATGGGGGCGGGGGGGCCGTAGAGACCCAGTACTTC. Its translation: CASSQDGGGGAVETQYF.

This clone was seen only once. The J gene is TRBJ2-1, the V gene TRBV4-1; maybe TRBD1 (6 bases). The V gene lost 5 bases and the J gene lost 7 bases, with 15 bases spanning the gap. The V gene's germline CDR1 is MGHRA and CDR2 YSYEKL. The CDR3 extends over 14 amino acids. The CDR3 sequence is CASSTQTGSNEQFF. In DNA, the CDR3 is TGCGCCAGCAGCACACAAACAGGGTCGAATGAGCAGTTCTTC.

The chain joins TRBV11-2 to TRBJ1-2; D call uncertain. The germline V gene has CDR1 SGHAT and CDR2 FQNNGV. This CDR3 is built from 15 residues. Trimming left V 4 bases short and J 0 bases short, with 12 bases between. CDR3 DNA sequence: TGTGCCAGCAGCTACCAGATGGACTCTAACTATGGCTACACCTTC. Translated: CASSYQMDSNYGYTF.

Only one count was recorded for this clone. The chain is built from TRBV13 and TRBJ2-7, with a tentative D call TRBD2 (7 bases). CDR1 is PRHDT, CDR2 FYEKMQ, per germline (reference sequence). V gave up 5 bases and J gave up 4 bases, with 18 bases separating them. The CDR3 runs to 15 residues. CDR3 sequence reads: CASSQGVGGAYEQYF. The CDR3 bases are TGTGCCAGCAGCCAAGGGGTAGGGGGGGCTTACGAGCAGTACTTC.